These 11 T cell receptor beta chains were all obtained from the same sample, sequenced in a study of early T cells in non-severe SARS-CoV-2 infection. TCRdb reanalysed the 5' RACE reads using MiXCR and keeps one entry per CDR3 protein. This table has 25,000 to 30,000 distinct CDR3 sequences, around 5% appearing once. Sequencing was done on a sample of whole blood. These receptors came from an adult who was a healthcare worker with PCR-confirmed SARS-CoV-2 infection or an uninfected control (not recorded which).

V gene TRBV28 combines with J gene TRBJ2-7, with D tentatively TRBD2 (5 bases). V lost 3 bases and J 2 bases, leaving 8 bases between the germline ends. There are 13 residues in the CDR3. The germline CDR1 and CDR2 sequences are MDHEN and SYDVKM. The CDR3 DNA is TGTGCCAGCAGTTTTTCGGGGACCTACGAGCAGTACTTC. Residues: CASSFSGTYEQYF.

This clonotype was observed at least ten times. The CDR3 DNA reads as TGTGCCAGCGTAAGCGGGGGAGAGGGGCTGGATGGCTACACCTTC. Its protein is CASVSGGEGLDGYTF. The rearrangement links TRBV28 to TRBJ1-2, with D possibly TRBD1 on 5 matching bases. The CDR3 sequence is 15 residues long. Germline V gene lookup returns CDR1 MDHEN and CDR2 SYDVKM. With 8 bases removed from V and 6 bases from J, the gap between germline ends came to 22 bases.

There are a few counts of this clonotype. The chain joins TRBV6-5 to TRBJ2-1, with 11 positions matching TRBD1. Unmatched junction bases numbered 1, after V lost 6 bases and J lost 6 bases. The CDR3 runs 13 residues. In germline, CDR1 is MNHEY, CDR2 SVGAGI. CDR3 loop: CASRGTGGNEQFF. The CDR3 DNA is TGTGCCAGCAGGGGGACAGGGGGCAATGAGCAGTTCTTC.

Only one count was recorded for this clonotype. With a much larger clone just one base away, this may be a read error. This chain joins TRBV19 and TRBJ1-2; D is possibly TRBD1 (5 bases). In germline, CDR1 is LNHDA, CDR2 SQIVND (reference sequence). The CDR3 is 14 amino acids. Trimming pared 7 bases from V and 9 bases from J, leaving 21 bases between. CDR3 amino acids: CASTFGGLGNRYTF. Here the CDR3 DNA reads TGTGCCAGTACCTTTGGGGGACTGGGAAATCGCTACACCTTC.

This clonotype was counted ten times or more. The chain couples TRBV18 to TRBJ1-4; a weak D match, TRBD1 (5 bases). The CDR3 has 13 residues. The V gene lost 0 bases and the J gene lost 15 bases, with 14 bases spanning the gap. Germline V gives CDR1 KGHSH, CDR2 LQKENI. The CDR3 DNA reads TGTGCCAGCTCACCACCTATGGGGGTTAACGTGTTTTTT. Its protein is CASSPPMGVNVFF.

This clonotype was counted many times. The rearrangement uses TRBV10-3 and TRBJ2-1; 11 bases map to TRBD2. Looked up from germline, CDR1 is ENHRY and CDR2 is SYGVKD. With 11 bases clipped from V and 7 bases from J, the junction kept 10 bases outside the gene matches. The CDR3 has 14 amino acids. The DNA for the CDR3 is TGTGCCTTGGGGGGGACTAGCGGTGCTAATGAGCAGTTCTTC. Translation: CALGGTSGANEQFF.

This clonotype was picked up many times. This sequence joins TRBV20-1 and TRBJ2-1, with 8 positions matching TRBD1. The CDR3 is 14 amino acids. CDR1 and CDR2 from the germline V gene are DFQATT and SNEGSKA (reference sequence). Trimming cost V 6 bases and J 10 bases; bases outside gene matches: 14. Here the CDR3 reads CSARTGTTRTEQFF. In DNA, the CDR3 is TGCAGTGCGCGGACAGGGACCACCAGGACGGAGCAGTTCTTC.

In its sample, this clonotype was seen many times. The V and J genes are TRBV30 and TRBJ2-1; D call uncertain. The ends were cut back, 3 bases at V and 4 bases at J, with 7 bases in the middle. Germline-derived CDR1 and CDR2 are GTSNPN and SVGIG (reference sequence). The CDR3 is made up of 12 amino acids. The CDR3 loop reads CAWRDVYNEQFF. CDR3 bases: TGTGCCTGGAGGGACGTGTACAATGAGCAGTTCTTC.

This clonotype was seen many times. Here the CDR3 reads CASSQDTASGQETQYF. The DNA for the CDR3 is TGTGCCAGCAGCCAAGATACGGCTAGCGGCCAAGAGACCCAGTACTTC. This chain uses TRBV3-1 with TRBJ2-5; 7 nucleotides agree with TRBD2. CDR1 and CDR2 (germline): LGHDT, YNNKEL (reference sequence). The CDR3 runs to 16 residues. V lost 0 bases, J lost 1 base, and 5 bases stayed unmatched.

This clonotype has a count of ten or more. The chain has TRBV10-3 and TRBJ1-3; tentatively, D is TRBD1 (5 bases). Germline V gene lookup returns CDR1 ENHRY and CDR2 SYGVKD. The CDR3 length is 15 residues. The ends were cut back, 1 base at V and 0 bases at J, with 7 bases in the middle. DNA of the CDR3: TGTGCCATCAGTGAGTTAGGGGCCTCTGGAAACACCATATATTTT. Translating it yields CAISELGASGNTIYF.

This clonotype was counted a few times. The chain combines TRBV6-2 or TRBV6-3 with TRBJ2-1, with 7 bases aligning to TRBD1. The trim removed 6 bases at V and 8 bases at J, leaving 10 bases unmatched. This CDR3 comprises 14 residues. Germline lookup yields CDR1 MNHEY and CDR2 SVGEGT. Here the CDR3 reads CASRLTGVYDEQFF. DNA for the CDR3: TGTGCCAGCAGACTCACAGGGGTTTACGATGAGCAGTTCTTC.